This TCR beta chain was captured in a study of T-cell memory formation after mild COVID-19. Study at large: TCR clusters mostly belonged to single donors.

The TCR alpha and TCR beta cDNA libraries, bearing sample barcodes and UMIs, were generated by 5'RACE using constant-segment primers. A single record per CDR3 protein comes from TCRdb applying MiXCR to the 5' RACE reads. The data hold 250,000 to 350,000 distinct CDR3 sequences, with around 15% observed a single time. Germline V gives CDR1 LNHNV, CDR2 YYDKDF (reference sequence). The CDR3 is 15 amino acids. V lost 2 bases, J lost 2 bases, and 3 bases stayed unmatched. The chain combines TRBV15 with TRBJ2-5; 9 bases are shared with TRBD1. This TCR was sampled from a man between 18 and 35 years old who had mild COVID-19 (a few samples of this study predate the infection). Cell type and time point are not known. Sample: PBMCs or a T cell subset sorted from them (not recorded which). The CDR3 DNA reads TGTGCCACCAGCAGACCGGGACAGGGACAAGAGACCCAGTACTTC. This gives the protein CATSRPGQGQETQYF.